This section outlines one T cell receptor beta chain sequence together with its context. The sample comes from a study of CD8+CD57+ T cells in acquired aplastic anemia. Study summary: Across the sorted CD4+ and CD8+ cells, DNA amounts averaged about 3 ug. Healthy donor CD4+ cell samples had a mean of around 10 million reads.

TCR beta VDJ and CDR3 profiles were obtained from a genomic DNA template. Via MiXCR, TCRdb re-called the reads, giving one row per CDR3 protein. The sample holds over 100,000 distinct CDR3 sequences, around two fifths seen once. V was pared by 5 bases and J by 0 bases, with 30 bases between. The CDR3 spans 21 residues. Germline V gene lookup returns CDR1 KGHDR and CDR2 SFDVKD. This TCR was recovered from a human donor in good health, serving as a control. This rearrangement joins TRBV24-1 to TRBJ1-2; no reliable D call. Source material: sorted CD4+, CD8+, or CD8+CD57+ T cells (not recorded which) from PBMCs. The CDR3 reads CATSVPFRVAIFLCANYGYTF. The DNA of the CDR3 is TGTGCCACCAGTGTCCCTTTTAGAGTGGCTATATTCTTATGTGCTAACTATGGCTACACCTTC.